This T cell receptor (beta chain) stems from a study of blood T cells in healthy people across ages. Next came a second PCR, run for about 7 to 12 cycles, which used a sample-barcoded 5' primer along with a J-beta primer mix. One entry per CDR3 protein, called by TCRdb with MiXCR from the 5' RACE reads. The data show around 600,000 distinct CDR3 sequences, with about 45% seen just once and roughly 24% held by the top ten. The clonotype comes from a man at least 80 years old in good health. Sequencing was carried out using blood.

The CDR3 nucleotides are TGCGCCAGCAGCTTGGTACCTTCTGCGCCAAGCTCCTACAATGAGCAGTTCTTC. Protein product: CASSLVPSAPSSYNEQFF. The gene calls are TRBV5-1 and TRBJ2-1; D not certain. The V end was cut by 0 bases, the J end by 0 bases, with 16 bases between. Germline CDR1 SGHRS, CDR2 YFSETQ. The CDR3 has 18 amino acids.